This TCR beta chain was profiled in a study of T cells after yellow fever vaccination. Trimming took 1 base from V and 3 from J; bases not matched to a gene: 3. This CDR3 has 15 residues. Germline V gene lookup returns CDR1 SGHTA and CDR2 FQGNSA. A few counts support this clonotype. Its specificity is not known. Each CDR3 protein is one row after TCRdb ran MiXCR on the 5' RACE reads. This sample has 610,000 or so distinct CDR3 sequences, with roughly 12% found just once. Findings and limits, study-wide: The booster saw the reappearance of most primary-vaccination clones (around 96% CD4, around 88% CD8).

The rearrangement joins TRBV7-2 to TRBJ1-3, with 7 nucleotides matching TRBD1. The sequence was collected from a young man who received the YFV17D yellow fever vaccine. The source was PBMCs, collected on the day of the yellow fever booster vaccination. The DNA of the CDR3 is TGTGCCAGCAGCTTAGGCGACAGGGTTGGAAACACCATATATTTT. It specifies CASSLGDRVGNTIYF.